The 24 T cell receptor beta chains reported below all come from one sample, sequenced in a study of blood T cell repertoires in COVID-19. Data came from immunoSEQ multiplex PCR; TCRdb stores just in-frame clones and leaves some out. The sample yields 180,000 or so clones, around 81% seen once. Sequencing input: peripheral blood. The source of these receptors is a human donor with acute or convalescent COVID-19. The donor label of this sample is uncertain.

J is TRBJ1-1 and V is TRBV19; unclear D gene. The CDR3 extends over 13 amino acids. Trimming removed 1 base at V and 1 base at J, with 4 bases between. CDR1 and CDR2 (germline): LNHDA, SQIVND (reference sequence). CDR3 DNA: TGTGCCAGTAGTATAGGACAGAACACTGAAGCTTTCTTT. Translating it yields CASSIGQNTEAFF.

The chain couples TRBV5-1 to TRBJ2-3, with 7 bases fitting TRBD1. Germline V gives CDR1 SGHRS, CDR2 YFSETQ. This CDR3 is built from 14 residues. V trimming: 4 bases; J trimming: 2 bases; junction bases outside the gene matches: 4. The CDR3 loop is CASSTGTATDTQYF. CDR3 bases: TGCGCCAGCAGCACAGGGACAGCCACAGATACGCAGTATTTT. The complete variable domain, with remaining parts taken from reference TRBV5-1 and TRBJ2-3, reads KAGVTQTPRYLIKTRGQQVTLSCSPISGHRSVSWYQQTPGQGLQFLFEYFSETQRNKGNFPGRFSGRQFSNSRSEMNVSTLELGDSALYLCASSTGTATDTQYFGPGTRLTVL.

This clone was detected only once. A read error may produce the germline difference seen at one junction end. This chain links TRBV14 with TRBJ1-1; the D is unclear. The CDR3 is made up of 10 amino acids. Germline-derived CDR1 and CDR2 are SGHDN and FVKESK. The CDR3 sequence: CASSHKHTFF. CDR3 DNA: TGTGCCAGCAGCCACAAACATACCTTTTTT.

The chain employs TRBV9 and TRBJ2-3, with D possibly TRBD2 on 6 matching bases. V dropped 0 bases and J dropped 0 bases, with 11 bases sitting between them. Germline CDR1 SGDLS, CDR2 YYNGEE. The CDR3 spans 16 residues. The CDR3 loop is CASSVEASVSTDTQYF. CDR3 sequence (DNA): TGTGCCAGCAGCGTAGAGGCTAGCGTTAGCACAGATACGCAGTATTTT.

In nucleotides, the CDR3 is TGCGCCAGCAGCCAAGTCTCTAGCGGGAAATACGAGCAGTACTTC. It specifies CASSQVSSGKYEQYF. This chain joins TRBV4-1 and TRBJ2-7, with 9 bases aligning to TRBD2. This CDR3 comprises 15 residues. Germline V gene lookup returns CDR1 MGHRA and CDR2 YSYEKL. Trimming at V came to 1 base and at J to 4 bases, leaving 5 bases not matched to a gene.

This chain joins TRBV19 and TRBJ1-1; the match to TRBD1 covers 7 bases. The V segment lost 5 bases and the J segment 3 bases; nucleotides outside the gene matches: 6. The CDR3 is 14 amino acids. Germline V lookup: CDR1 LNHDA, CDR2 SQIVND (reference sequence). CDR3 nucleotide sequence: TGTGCCAGTAGTTTCCGGACAGGTTACACTGAAGCTTTCTTT. Translated: CASSFRTGYTEAFF.

The gene calls are TRBV7-3 and TRBJ2-2; TRBD2 agrees at 11 bases. The CDR3 runs 14 residues. Trimming at V came to 10 bases and at J to 4 bases, leaving 5 bases not matched to a gene. In germline, CDR1 is SGHTA, CDR2 FQGTGA. CDR3 DNA sequence: TGTGCCACGTCGACTAGCGGGGTCACCGGGGAGCTGTTTTTT. Translation: CATSTSGVTGELFF. Full variable domain (missing parts from reference TRBV7-3 and TRBJ2-2): GAGVSQTPSNKVTEKGKYVELRCDPISGHTALYWYRQSLGQGPEFLIYFQGTGAADDSGLPNDRFFAVRPEGSVSTLKIQRTERGDSAVYLCATSTSGVTGELFFGEGSRLTVL.

The V gene is TRBV3-1 (or the pseudogene TRBV3-2), the J gene TRBJ2-6, with 7 nucleotides matching TRBD2. The CDR3 spans 15 residues. The J segment lost 3 bases and the V segment lost 1 base, leaving 0 bases of the junction unmatched. Germline V gives CDR1 LGHDT, CDR2 YNNKEL (reference sequence). CDR3 in amino acids: CASSQAGGGANVLTF. The CDR3 nucleotides are TGTGCCAGCAGCCAAGCGGGAGGTGGGGCCAACGTCCTGACTTTC.

Only a few counts were recorded for this clone. The chain recombines TRBV11-2 with TRBJ2-7; TRBD1 might be the D (6 bases). Germline lookup yields CDR1 SGHAT and CDR2 FQNNGV. The CDR3 is 14 amino acids. Trimming pared 4 bases from V and 7 bases from J, leaving 17 bases between. The CDR3 spells CASSSVTGLGEQYF. Written as DNA, the CDR3 is TGTGCCAGCAGCTCCGTCACAGGGCTGGGGGAGCAGTACTTC.

The rearrangement uses TRBV5-4 and TRBJ2-5; TRBD2 agrees at 7 bases. The length of the CDR3 is 14 residues. Trimming removed 0 bases from V and 4 bases from J; junction bases left unmatched: 3. Germline V gene lookup returns CDR1 SGHNT and CDR2 YYREEE (reference sequence). This chain's CDR3 is CASSLVGGVETQYF. The CDR3 DNA reads TGTGCCAGCAGCTTGGTGGGGGGGGTAGAGACCCAGTACTTC.

This clone showed up just once. This chain uses TRBV30 with TRBJ1-2, with 8 bases aligning to TRBD1. V lost 2 bases, J lost 9 bases, and 11 bases stayed unmatched. The CDR3 is made up of 14 amino acids. Germline V lookup: CDR1 GTSNPN, CDR2 SVGIG (reference sequence). CDR3 region: CAWSISGGADSYTF. DNA of the CDR3: TGTGCCTGGAGTATATCAGGGGGCGCAGATAGCTACACCTTC.

The rearrangement joins TRBV5-4 to TRBJ1-4; D gene ambiguous. The CDR3 totals 15 residues. CDR1 is SGHNT, CDR2 YYREEE, per germline (reference sequence). V was shortened by 6 bases and J by 7 bases, with 19 bases between the two germline ends. CDR3 bases: TGTGCCAGCACCCAAACCCCCGGGGTTGGTGAAAAACTGTTTTTT. Translated: CASTQTPGVGEKLFF.

The chain carries TRBV19 and TRBJ1-1; 7 bases map to TRBD1. This CDR3 spans 14 amino acids. The germline gives CDR1 LNHDA, CDR2 SQIVND (reference sequence). J gave up 4 bases and V 7 bases, and 9 bases lay outside the gene matches. The CDR3 coding sequence is TGTGCCAGTACCTTACAGGGGATGGTCACTGAAGCTTTCTTT. This sequence encodes CASTLQGMVTEAFF.

The V call is TRBV18, the J call TRBJ1-5; 7 positions match TRBD1. V was clipped by 4 bases and J by 4 bases; unmatched bases: 7. In germline, CDR1 is KGHSH, CDR2 LQKENI. This CDR3 has 15 residues. The CDR3 reads CASSLSTGYNQPQHF. CDR3 DNA: TGTGCCAGCTCACTATCGACAGGGTATAATCAGCCCCAGCATTTT.

In its sample, this clone was seen once. The chain carries TRBV28 and TRBJ1-1, with 7 bases aligning to TRBD1. The V gene's germline CDR1 is MDHEN and CDR2 SYDVKM. The CDR3 runs to 14 residues. V gave up 6 bases and J gave up 5 bases; unmatched junction bases: 9. CDR3 loop: CASSTGTAWTEAFF. In nucleotides, the CDR3 is TGTGCCAGCAGCACAGGGACAGCTTGGACTGAAGCTTTCTTT.

The chain couples TRBV7-3 to TRBJ2-6, with D maybe TRBD1 (5 bases). Germline V CDR1 and CDR2: SGHTA, FQGTGA. The CDR3 loop spans 16 amino acids. Trimming stripped 5 bases from V and 1 base from J, with 12 bases between. The CDR3 DNA follows: TGTGCCAGCAGCCCCTTGACAGCTTCTGGGGCCAACGTCCTGACTTTC. Protein: CASSPLTASGANVLTF.

CDR3 sequence reads: CASSLLYRGHNYGYTF. In nucleotides, the CDR3 is TGTGCCAGCAGTTTATTGTACAGGGGCCATAACTATGGCTACACCTTC. This rearrangement joins TRBV27 to TRBJ1-2, with 7 bases lining up with TRBD1. CDR1 and CDR2 from the germline V gene are MNHEY and SMNVEV (reference sequence). The CDR3 is 16 residues long. V was pared by 1 base and J by 1 base, with 6 bases of the junction left unmatched.

The rearrangement joins TRBV6-4 to TRBJ2-7, with D uncertain. CDR3 length equals 16 residues. The V gene lost 0 bases and the J gene lost 2 bases, with 14 bases spanning the gap. The germline V gene has CDR1 MRHNA and CDR2 SNTAGT. CDR3 residues: CASSDSSVNLTYEQYF. The CDR3 region has the DNA TGTGCCAGCAGTGACTCGAGCGTCAATCTAACCTACGAGCAGTACTTC.

This sequence joins TRBV30 and TRBJ2-5, with TRBD1 matching over 11 bases. CDR1 is GTSNPN and CDR2 is SVGIG in the germline V gene (reference sequence). V lost 1 base and J lost 4; bases outside the gene matches: 5. The CDR3 sequence is 15 residues long. The chain's CDR3 is CAWSGTGGIGETQYF. In nucleotides, the CDR3 is TGTGCCTGGAGTGGGACAGGGGGCATCGGAGAGACCCAGTACTTC.

The rearrangement links TRBV19 to TRBJ1-1; 10 bases map to TRBD1. The V and J ends lost 4 bases and 4 bases, in that order; junction bases with no gene match: 9. This CDR3 has 16 amino acids. In germline, CDR1 is LNHDA, CDR2 SQIVND (reference sequence). CDR3 coding DNA: TGTGCCAGTAGTACCCGGGACAGGGGACCGAGCACTGAAGCTTTCTTT. Protein product: CASSTRDRGPSTEAFF.

The chain uses TRBV30 and TRBJ1-1; perhaps TRBD1 as D (5 bases). The CDR3 sequence is 15 residues long. The V gene lost 1 base and the J gene lost 6 bases, with 18 bases spanning the gap. Germline V gene lookup returns CDR1 GTSNPN and CDR2 SVGIG (reference sequence). The CDR3 nucleotides read TGTGCCTGGAGTGGGTATCCCCAGGGTGTGGCTGAAGCTTTCTTT. Protein: CAWSGYPQGVAEAFF.

V is TRBV5-1 and J is TRBJ2-1; TRBD1 might be the D (5 bases). The CDR3 runs 15 residues. Germline CDR1 SGHRS, CDR2 YFSETQ. Trimming took off 4 bases at V and 7 bases at J, with 18 bases between the two ends. DNA for the CDR3: TGCGCCAGCAGCGTTGGACACACAGGCTTAAATGAGCAGTTCTTC. It yields the protein CASSVGHTGLNEQFF.

This sequence joins TRBV15 and TRBJ2-1; D is possibly TRBD2 (6 bases). The CDR3 runs 17 residues. Germline V CDR1 and CDR2: LNHNV, YYDKDF (reference sequence). The germline V and J ends were trimmed by 5 bases and 6 bases, with 23 bases remaining between them. The CDR3 DNA is TGTGCCACCAGCTCCACCCCTCGCGGGGACCCCCTCAATGAGCAGTTCTTC. It specifies CATSSTPRGDPLNEQFF.

The chain carries TRBV30 and TRBJ2-3, with TRBD2 matching over 7 bases. From germline, CDR1 is GTSNPN and CDR2 SVGIG (reference sequence). Trimming at V came to 0 bases and at J to 11 bases, leaving 5 bases not matched to a gene. This CDR3 is 12 amino acids long. The CDR3 here is CAWSVWGGGQYF. The DNA for the CDR3 is TGTGCCTGGAGTGTATGGGGGGGTGGGCAGTATTTT.